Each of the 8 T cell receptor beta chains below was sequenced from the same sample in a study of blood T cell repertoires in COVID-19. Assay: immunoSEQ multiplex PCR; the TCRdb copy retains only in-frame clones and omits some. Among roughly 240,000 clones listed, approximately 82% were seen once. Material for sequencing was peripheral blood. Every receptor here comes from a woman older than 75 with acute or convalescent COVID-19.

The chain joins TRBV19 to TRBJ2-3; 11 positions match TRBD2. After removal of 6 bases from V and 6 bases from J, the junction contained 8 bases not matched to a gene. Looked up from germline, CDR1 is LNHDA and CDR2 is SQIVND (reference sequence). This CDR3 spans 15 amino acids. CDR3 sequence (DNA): TGTGCCAGTAGCGATAGCGGGGGGGCTTGGGATACGCAGTATTTT. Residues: CASSDSGGAWDTQYF.

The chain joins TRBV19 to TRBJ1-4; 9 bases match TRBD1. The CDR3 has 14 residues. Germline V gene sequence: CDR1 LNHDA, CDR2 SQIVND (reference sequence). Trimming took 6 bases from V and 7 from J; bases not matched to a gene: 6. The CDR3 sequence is CASRDRGRSEKLFF. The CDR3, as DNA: TGTGCCAGTAGGGACAGGGGAAGATCTGAAAAACTGTTTTTT.

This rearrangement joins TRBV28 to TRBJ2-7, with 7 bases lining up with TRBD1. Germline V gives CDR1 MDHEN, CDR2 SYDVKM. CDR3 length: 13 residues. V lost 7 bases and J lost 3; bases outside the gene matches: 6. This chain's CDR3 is CASTGQLFYEQYF. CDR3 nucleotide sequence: TGTGCCAGCACGGGACAGCTTTTCTACGAGCAGTACTTC.

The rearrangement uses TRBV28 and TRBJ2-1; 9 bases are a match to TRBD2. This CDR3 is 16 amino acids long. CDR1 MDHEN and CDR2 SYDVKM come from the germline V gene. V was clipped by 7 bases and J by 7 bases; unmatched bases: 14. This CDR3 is CASIPSGLAGPNEQFF. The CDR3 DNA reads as TGTGCCAGCATTCCGTCAGGGCTAGCGGGACCGAATGAGCAGTTCTTC.

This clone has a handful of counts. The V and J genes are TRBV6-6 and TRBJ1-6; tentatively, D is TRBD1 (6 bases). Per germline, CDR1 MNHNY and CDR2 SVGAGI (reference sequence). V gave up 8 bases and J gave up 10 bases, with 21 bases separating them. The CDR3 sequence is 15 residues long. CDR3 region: CASYDRPPDGSPLHF. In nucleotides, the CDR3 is TGTGCCAGCTACGACAGGCCCCCGGATGGGTCACCCCTCCACTTT.

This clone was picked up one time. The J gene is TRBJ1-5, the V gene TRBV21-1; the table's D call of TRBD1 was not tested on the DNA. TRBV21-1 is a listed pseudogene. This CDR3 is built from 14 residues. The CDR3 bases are TGTGCCAGCAACAGGGGGCGATTCGGGCAGCCCCAGCATTTT. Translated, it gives CASNRGRFGQPQHF.

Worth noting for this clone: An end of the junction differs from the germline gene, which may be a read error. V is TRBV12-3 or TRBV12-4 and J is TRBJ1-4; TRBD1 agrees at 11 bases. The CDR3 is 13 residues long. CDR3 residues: CASRTQDRGPLSF. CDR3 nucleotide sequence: TGTGCCAGCAGGACCCAGGACAGGGGGCCCTTAAGTTTC.

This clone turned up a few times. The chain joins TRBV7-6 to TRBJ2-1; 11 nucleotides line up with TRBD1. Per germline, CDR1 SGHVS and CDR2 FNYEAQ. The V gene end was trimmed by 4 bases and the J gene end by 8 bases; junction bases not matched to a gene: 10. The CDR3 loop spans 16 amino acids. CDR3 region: CASSSAGTGGLDEQFF. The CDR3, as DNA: TGTGCCAGCAGCTCTGCCGGGACAGGGGGTTTGGATGAGCAGTTCTTC. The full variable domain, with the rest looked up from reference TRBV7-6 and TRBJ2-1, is GAGVSQSPRYKVTKRGQDVALRCDPISGHVSLYWYRQALGQGPEFLTYFNYEAQQDKSGLPNDRFSAERPEGSISTLTIQRTEQRDSAMYRCASSSAGTGGLDEQFFGPGTRLTVL.